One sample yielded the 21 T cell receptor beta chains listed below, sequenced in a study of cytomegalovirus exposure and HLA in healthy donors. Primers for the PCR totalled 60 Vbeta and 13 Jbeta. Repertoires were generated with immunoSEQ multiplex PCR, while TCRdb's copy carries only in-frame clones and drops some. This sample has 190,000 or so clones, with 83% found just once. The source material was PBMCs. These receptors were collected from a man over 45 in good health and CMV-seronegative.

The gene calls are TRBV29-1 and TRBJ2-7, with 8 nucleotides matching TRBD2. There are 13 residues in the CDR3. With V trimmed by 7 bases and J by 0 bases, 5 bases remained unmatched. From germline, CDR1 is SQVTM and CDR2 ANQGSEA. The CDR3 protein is CSALSGTSYEQYF. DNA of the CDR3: TGCAGCGCCCTTAGCGGGACCTCCTACGAGCAGTACTTC.

CDR3 coding DNA: TGTGCCAGCAGTCCCCCGGGACAGTCCTACGAGCAGTACTTC. It yields the protein CASSPPGQSYEQYF. This chain uses TRBV2 with TRBJ2-7; 7 nucleotides line up with TRBD1. Germline V gene data show CDR1 as SNHLY and CDR2 as FYNNEI. The CDR3 is made up of 14 amino acids. Germline trimming cut 5 bases from V and 1 base from J; bases unmatched to any gene: 5.

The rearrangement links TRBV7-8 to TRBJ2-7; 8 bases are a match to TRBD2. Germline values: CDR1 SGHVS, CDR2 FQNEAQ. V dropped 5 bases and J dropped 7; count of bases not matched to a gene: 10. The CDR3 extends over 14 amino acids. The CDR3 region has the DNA TGTGCCAGCAGCCCCAGGGCGGGGGGAGGTGAGCAGTACTTC. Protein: CASSPRAGGGEQYF.

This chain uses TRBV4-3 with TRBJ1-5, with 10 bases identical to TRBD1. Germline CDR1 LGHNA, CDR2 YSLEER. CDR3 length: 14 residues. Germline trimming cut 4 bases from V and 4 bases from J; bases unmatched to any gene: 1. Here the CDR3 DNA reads TGCGCCAGCAGCCTGGGACAGGGGAATCAGCCCCAGCATTTT. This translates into CASSLGQGNQPQHF.

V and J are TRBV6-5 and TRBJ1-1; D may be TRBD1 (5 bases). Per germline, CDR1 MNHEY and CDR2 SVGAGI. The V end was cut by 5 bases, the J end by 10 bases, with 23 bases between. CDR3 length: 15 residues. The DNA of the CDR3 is TGTGCCAGCAGTGGGACTGGGATCGGGCGTCGGAGAGCTTTCTTT. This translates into CASSGTGIGRRRAFF.

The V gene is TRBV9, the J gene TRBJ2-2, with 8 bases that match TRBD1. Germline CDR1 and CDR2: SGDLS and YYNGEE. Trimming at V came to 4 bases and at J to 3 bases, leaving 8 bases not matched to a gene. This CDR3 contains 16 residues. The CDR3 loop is CASSPRQGRDTGELFF. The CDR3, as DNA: TGTGCCAGCAGCCCACGACAGGGGCGCGACACCGGGGAGCTGTTTTTT.

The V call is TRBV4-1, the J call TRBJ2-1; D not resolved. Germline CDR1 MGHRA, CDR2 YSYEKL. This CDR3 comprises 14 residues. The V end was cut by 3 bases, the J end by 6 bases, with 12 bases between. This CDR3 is CASSHPVRGNEQFF. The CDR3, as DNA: TGCGCCAGCAGCCACCCTGTTCGCGGCAATGAGCAGTTCTTC.

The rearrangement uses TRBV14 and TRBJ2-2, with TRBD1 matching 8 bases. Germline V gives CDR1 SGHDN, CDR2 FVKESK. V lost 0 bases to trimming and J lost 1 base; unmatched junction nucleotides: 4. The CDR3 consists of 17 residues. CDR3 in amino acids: CASSQDFGQGNTGELFF. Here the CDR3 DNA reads TGTGCCAGCAGCCAAGACTTCGGACAGGGGAACACCGGGGAGCTGTTTTTT.

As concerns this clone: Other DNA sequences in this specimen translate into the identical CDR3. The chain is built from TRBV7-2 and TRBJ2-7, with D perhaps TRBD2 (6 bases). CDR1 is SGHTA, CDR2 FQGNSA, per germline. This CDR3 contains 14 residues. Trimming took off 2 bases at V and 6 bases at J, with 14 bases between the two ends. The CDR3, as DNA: TGTGCCAGCAGCTTATGGGGACTGGCTGGCGAGCAGTACTTC. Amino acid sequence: CASSLWGLAGEQYF.

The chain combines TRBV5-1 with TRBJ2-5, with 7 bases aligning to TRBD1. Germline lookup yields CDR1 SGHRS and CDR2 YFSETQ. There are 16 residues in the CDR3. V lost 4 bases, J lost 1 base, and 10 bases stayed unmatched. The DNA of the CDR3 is TGCGCCAGCAGCCAACCGGGACAGCCTCCCCAAGAGACCCAGTACTTC. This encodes CASSQPGQPPQETQYF.

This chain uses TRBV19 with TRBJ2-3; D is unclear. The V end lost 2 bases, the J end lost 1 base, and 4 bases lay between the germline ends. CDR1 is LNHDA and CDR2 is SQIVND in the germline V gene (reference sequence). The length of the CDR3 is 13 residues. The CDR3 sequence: CASSIQGTDTQYF. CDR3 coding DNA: TGTGCCAGTAGTATACAGGGCACAGATACGCAGTATTTT.

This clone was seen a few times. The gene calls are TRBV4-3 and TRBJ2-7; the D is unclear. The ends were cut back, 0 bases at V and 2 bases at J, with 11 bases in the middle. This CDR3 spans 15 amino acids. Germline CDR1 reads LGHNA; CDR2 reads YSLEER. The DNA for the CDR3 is TGCGCCAGCAGCCAAGAGGTTCAGGATACCTACGAGCAGTACTTC. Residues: CASSQEVQDTYEQYF.

CDR3: CASSSRRLAAPYNEQFF. The DNA of the CDR3 is TGTGCCAGCAGCTCCCGGCGACTAGCGGCCCCCTACAATGAGCAGTTCTTC. J is TRBJ2-1 and V is TRBV7-2, with 9 bases matching TRBD2. V gave up 4 bases and J gave up 2 bases; unmatched junction bases: 9. CDR3 size: 17 residues. Germline CDR1 SGHTA, CDR2 FQGNSA.

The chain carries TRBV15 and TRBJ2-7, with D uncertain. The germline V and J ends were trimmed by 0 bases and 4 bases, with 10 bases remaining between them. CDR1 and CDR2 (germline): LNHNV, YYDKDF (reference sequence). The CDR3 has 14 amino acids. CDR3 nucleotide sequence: TGTGCCACCAGCAGAGATCTCCAGGTATACGAGCAGTACTTC. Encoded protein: CATSRDLQVYEQYF.

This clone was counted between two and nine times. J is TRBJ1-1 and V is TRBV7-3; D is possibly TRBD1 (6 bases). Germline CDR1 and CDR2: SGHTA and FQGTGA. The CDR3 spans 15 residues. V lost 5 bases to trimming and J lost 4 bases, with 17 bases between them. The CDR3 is CASSPIPGQLTEAFF. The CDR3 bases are TGTGCCAGCAGCCCCATTCCCGGACAGCTCACTGAAGCTTTCTTT.

The CDR3 nucleotides read TGTGCCAGCTCACTAGGGACAGGCGGGGAGCAGTACTTC. Its protein product is CASSLGTGGEQYF. The V and J genes are TRBV18 and TRBJ2-7; 8 bases are shared with TRBD1. Germline assignment: CDR1 KGHSH and CDR2 LQKENI. The CDR3 consists of 13 residues. Germline trimming cut 4 bases from V and 7 bases from J; bases unmatched to any gene: 6.

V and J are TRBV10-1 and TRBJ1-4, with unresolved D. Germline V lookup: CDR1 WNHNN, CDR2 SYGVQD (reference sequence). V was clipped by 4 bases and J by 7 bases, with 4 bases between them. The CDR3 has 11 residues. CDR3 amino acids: CASSAVEKLFF. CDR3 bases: TGCGCCAGCAGTGCGGTTGAAAAACTGTTTTTT.

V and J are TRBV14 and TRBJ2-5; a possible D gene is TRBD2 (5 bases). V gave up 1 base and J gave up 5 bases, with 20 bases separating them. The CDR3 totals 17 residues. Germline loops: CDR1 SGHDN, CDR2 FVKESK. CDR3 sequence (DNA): TGTGCCAGCAGCCAAGTGGTAACGAGGGTCCATCAGGAGACCCAGTACTTC. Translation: CASSQVVTRVHQETQYF.

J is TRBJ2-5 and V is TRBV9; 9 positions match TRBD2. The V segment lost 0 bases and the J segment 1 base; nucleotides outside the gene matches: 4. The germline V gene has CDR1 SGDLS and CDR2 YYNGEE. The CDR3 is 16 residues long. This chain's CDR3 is CASSVGSSGIQETQYF. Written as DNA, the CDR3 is TGTGCCAGCAGCGTAGGTTCTAGCGGGATCCAAGAGACCCAGTACTTC. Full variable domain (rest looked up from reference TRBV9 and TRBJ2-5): DSGVTQTPKHLITATGQRVTLRCSPRSGDLSVYWYQQSLDQGLQFLIQYYNGEERAKGNILERFSAQQFPDLHSELNLSSLELGDSALYFCASSVGSSGIQETQYFGPGTRLLVL.

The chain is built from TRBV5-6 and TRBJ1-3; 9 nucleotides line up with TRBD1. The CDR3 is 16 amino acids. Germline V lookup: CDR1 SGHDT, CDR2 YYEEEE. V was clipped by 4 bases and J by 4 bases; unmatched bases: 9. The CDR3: CASSTSGTGKGNTIYF. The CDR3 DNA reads TGTGCCAGCAGCACCTCCGGGACAGGGAAAGGAAACACCATATATTTT.

CDR3 in DNA: TGTGCCAGCAGCGGGGGCCCGTCGAGCGGTCAGCCCCAGCATTTT. Encoded protein: CASSGGPSSGQPQHF. V is TRBV7-2 and J is TRBJ1-5; weak D call: TRBD1 (6 bases). The germline V gene encodes CDR1 SGHTA and CDR2 FQGNSA. CDR3 length equals 15 residues. The V gene lost 5 bases and the J gene lost 6 bases, with 17 bases spanning the gap.